Below, 10 T cell receptor beta chains from the same sample are listed, as sequenced in a study of CD8+ T cells in alopecia areata. Extracted RNA was reverse transcribed, and the resulting cDNA served as sequencing template. Produced via immunoSEQ multiplex PCR; TCRdb's table is partial and in-frame only. The sample carries fewer than 200,000 clones, 50% to 75% recorded once. The sample here was CD4+ T cells sorted from blood, taken at week 0. Every receptor here comes from a human donor with alopecia areata.

This clone was seen more than once but under ten times. This rearrangement joins TRBV6-6 to TRBJ1-3; D remains unclear. The V gene lost 7 bases and the J gene lost 0 bases, with 7 bases spanning the gap. CDR3 length: 13 amino acids. From germline, CDR1 is MNHNY and CDR2 SVGAGI (reference sequence). The CDR3 DNA follows: TGTGCCAGCACCAGTTCCTCTGGAAACACCATATATTTT. Its translation is CASTSSSGNTIYF.

This clone has only a few counts. V and J are TRBV29-1 and TRBJ1-2; possible D gene TRBD1, 6 bases. The CDR3 is 15 residues long. Germline V lookup: CDR1 SQVTM, CDR2 ANQGSEA. Trimming left V 7 bases short and J 4 bases short, with 22 bases between. DNA of the CDR3: TGCAGCGCGGAAGGGCCAGGGGACGGGGTCTATGGCTACACCTTC. This codes for CSAEGPGDGVYGYTF. The full variable domain, completed using reference TRBV29-1 and TRBJ1-2, is SAVISQKPSRDICQRGTSLTIQCQVDSQVTMMFWYRQQPGQSLTLIATANQGSEATYESGFVIDKFPISRPNLTFSTLTVSNMSPEDSSIYLCSAEGPGDGVYGYTFGSGTRLTVV.

The rearrangement links TRBV7-6 to TRBJ2-5; D uncertain. Looked up from germline, CDR1 is SGHVS and CDR2 is FNYEAQ. The CDR3 runs 13 residues. V lost 6 bases and J lost 5, with 13 bases in between. CDR3 nucleotides: TGTGCCAGCAGGGGTAGCTCGAAGGAGACCCAGTACTTC. Translated: CASRGSSKETQYF. The full variable domain, with the rest looked up from reference TRBV7-6 and TRBJ2-5, is GAGVSQSPRYKVTKRGQDVALRCDPISGHVSLYWYRQALGQGPEFLTYFNYEAQQDKSGLPNDRFSAERPEGSISTLTIQRTEQRDSAMYRCASRGSSKETQYFGPGTRLLVL.

This clone was counted a single time. The J gene is TRBJ2-3, the V gene TRBV29-1; 8 bases agree with TRBD2. In germline, CDR1 is SQVTM, CDR2 ANQGSEA. The CDR3 consists of 13 residues. Trimming at V came to 4 bases and at J to 1 base, leaving 1 base not matched to a gene. The CDR3 DNA follows: TGCAGCGTTGGGCGGGGGGGCACAGATACGCAGTATTTT. This encodes CSVGRGGTDTQYF.

The genes are TRBV30 and TRBJ2-7, with a tentative D call TRBD1 (6 bases). CDR3 length equals 19 residues. Germline CDR1 GTSNPN, CDR2 SVGIG (reference sequence). Trimming left V 3 bases short and J 5 bases short, with 32 bases between. CDR3 DNA: TGTGCCTGGAGAATCCCGATTTTAGGCCGCGACAGGTTCGGCGACGAGCAGTACTTC. This codes for CAWRIPILGRDRFGDEQYF.

As to this clone: Being one base from a much bigger clone, this may be a read error. The chain recombines TRBV7-9 with TRBJ1-2, with D possibly TRBD1 on 6 matching bases. CDR3 length: 13 residues. Trimming stripped 5 bases from V and 2 bases from J, with 9 bases between. Germline loops: CDR1 SEHNR, CDR2 FQNEAQ (reference sequence). This CDR3 is CASSHGQNYGYTF. CDR3 DNA: TGTGCCAGCAGCCACGGACAGAACTATGGCTACACCTTC.

As for this clone: The junction departs from germline at one end; a sequencing error may be responsible. The chain carries TRBV13 and TRBJ2-4, with 7 bases fitting TRBD2. CDR1 is PRHDT and CDR2 is FYEKMQ in the germline V gene (reference sequence). This CDR3 is 12 amino acids long. The CDR3 DNA reads TGTGCCAGCAGCCGTAGCGGGTGGGGGTCAAATTTC. It specifies CASSRSGWGSNF.

The gene calls are TRBV10-3 and TRBJ2-7; tentative D call: TRBD2 (6 bases). Germline V lookup: CDR1 ENHRY, CDR2 SYGVKD. This CDR3 has 14 amino acids. V was shortened by 6 bases and J by 2 bases, with 14 bases between the two germline ends. The CDR3 protein is CAISQGGAAYEQYF. The CDR3 bases are TGTGCCATCAGCCAGGGCGGGGCGGCCTACGAGCAGTACTTC.

The chain recombines TRBV5-6 with TRBJ1-1; TRBD1 matches 7 bases. V lost 4 bases to trimming and J lost 1 base; unmatched junction nucleotides: 10. The CDR3 has 16 amino acids. Germline CDR1 and CDR2: SGHDT and YYEEEE. The CDR3 DNA follows: TGTGCCAGCAGCAAGCCGAGGACAGGCTCGAACACTGAAGCTTTCTTT. Encoded protein: CASSKPRTGSNTEAFF. The entire variable domain, with the rest obtained from reference TRBV5-6 and TRBJ1-1, is as follows: DAGVTQSPTHLIKTRGQQVTLRCSPKSGHDTVSWYQQALGQGPQFIFQYYEEEERQRGNFPDRFSGHQFPNYSSELNVNALLLGDSALYLCASSKPRTGSNTEAFFGQGTRLTVV.

The chain has TRBV4-2 and TRBJ2-1, with TRBD2 as a possible D gene (7 bases). The length of the CDR3 is 15 residues. The germline V gene encodes CDR1 LGHNA and CDR2 YNFKEQ. Trimming removed 4 bases from V and 8 bases from J, with 18 bases in between. The CDR3 DNA reads TGTGCCAGCAGCCCCCTGGGGGGGCCTCCGGATGAGCAGTTCTTC. Amino acids: CASSPLGGPPDEQFF.